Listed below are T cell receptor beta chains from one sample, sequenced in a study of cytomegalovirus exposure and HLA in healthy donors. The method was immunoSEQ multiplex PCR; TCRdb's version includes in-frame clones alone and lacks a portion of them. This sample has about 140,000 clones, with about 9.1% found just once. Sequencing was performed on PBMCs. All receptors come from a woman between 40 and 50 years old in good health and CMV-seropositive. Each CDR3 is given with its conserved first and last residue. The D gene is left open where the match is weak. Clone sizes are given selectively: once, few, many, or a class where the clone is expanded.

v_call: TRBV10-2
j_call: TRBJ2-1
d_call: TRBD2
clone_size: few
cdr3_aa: CASSGTSEDNEQFF
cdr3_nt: TGCGCCAGCAGTGGGACTAGCGAAGACAATGAGCAGTTCTTC

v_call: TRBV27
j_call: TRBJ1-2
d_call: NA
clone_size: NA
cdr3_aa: CASRSPGKKDGYTF
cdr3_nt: TGTGCCAGCAGATCGCCGGGGAAAAAGGATGGCTACACCTTC

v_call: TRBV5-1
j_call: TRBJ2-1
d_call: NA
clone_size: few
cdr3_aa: CASSLGWETPRNEQFF
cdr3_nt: TGCGCCAGCAGCTTAGGATGGGAGACTCCTAGAAATGAGCAGTTCTTC

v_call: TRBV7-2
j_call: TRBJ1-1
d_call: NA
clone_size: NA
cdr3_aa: CASSLAPPLTAQTEAFF
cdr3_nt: TGTGCCAGCAGCTTAGCCCCCCCCTTGACAGCCCAAACTGAAGCTTTCTTT

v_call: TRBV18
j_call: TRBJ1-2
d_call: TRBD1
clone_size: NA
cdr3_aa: CASSPTGDYGYTF
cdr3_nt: TGTGCCAGCTCACCAACAGGGGACTATGGCTACACCTTC

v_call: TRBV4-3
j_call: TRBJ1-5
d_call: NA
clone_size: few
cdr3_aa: CASSQALQGGQPQHF
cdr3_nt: TGCGCCAGCAGCCAAGCGCTCCAGGGAGGTCAGCCCCAGCATTTT

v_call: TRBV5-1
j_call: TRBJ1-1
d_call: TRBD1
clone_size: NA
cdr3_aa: CASSYWDSQNTEAFF
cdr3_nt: TGCGCCAGCAGCTACTGGGACAGCCAGAACACTGAAGCTTTCTTT

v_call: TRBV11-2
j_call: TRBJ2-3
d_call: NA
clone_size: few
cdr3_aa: CASSSLGPTDTQYF
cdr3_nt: TGTGCCAGCAGCTCGCTGGGGCCCACAGATACGCAGTATTTT

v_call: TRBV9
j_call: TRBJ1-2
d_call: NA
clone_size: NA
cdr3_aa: CASSVSSQGLGGYTF
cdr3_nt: TGTGCCAGCAGCGTAAGCTCACAGGGCTTGGGTGGCTACACCTTC

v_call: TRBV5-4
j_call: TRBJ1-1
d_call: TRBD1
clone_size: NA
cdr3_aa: CASSLWTGHMNTEAFF
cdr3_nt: TGTGCCAGCAGCCTATGGACAGGACACATGAACACTGAAGCTTTCTTT

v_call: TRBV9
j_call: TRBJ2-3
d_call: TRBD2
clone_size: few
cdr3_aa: CASSPTSAGGYTQYF
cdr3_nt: TGTGCCAGCAGTCCAACCTCAGCGGGGGGTTATACGCAGTATTTT

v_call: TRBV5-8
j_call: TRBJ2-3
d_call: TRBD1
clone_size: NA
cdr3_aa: CASSLGWDRGMTDTQYF
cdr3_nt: TGTGCCAGCAGCTTGGGCTGGGACAGGGGGATGACTGATACGCAGTATTTT

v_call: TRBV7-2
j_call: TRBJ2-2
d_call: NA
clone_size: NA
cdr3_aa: CASSEGHYTGELFF
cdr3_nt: TGTGCCAGCAGCGAGGGACATTACACCGGGGAGCTGTTTTTT

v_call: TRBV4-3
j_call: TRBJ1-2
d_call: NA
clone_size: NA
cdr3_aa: CASSRDSAINYGYTF
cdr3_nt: TGCGCCAGCAGCCGAGACAGTGCAATTAACTATGGCTACACCTTC

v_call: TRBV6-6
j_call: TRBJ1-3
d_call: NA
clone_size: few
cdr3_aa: CASSYSGDTIYF
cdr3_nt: TGTGCCAGCAGTTACTCCGGGGACACCATATATTTT

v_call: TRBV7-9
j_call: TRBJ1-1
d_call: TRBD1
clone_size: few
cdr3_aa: CASRTGTGDTEAFF
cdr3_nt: TGTGCCAGCAGGACCGGGACAGGGGACACTGAAGCTTTCTTT

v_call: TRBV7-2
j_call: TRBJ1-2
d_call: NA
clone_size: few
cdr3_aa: CASSLTPGRGGYTF
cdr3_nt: TGTGCCAGCAGCTTAACCCCGGGTAGGGGCGGCTACACCTTC

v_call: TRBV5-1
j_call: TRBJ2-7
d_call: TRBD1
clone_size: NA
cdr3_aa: CASSGTGGSYEQYF
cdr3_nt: TGCGCCAGCAGCGGGACAGGGGGTTCCTACGAGCAGTACTTC

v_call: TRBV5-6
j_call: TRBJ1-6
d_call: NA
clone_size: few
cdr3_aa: CASSPQVAIGSPLHF
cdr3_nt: TGTGCCAGCAGCCCCCAGGTGGCTATCGGTTCACCCCTCCACTTT

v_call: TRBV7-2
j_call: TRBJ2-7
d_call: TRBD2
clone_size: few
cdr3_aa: CASSRTSGDYEQYF
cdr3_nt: TGTGCCAGCAGCCGGACTAGCGGGGACTACGAGCAGTACTTC

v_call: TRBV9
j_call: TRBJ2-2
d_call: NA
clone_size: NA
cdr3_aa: CASSVDPRGTGELFF
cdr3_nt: TGTGCCAGCAGCGTAGACCCCCGGGGTACCGGGGAGCTGTTTTTT

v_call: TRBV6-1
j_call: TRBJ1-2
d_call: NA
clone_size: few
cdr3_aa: CASTLTPLAGYGYTF
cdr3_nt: TGTGCCAGCACTTTAACCCCTCTGGCAGGCTATGGCTACACCTTC

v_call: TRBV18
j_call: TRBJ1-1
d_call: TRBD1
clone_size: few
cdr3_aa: CASSRRQGQGTEAFF
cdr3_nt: TGTGCCAGCTCACGTAGACAGGGACAAGGCACTGAAGCTTTCTTT

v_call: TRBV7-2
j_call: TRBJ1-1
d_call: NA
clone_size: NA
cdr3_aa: CASSLATNSEEAFF
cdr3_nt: TGTGCCAGCAGCTTAGCCACTAATAGCGAGGAAGCTTTCTTT

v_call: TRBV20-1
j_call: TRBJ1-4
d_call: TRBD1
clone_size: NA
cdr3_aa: CSATDRKKLFF
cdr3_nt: TGCAGTGCTACGGACAGGAAAAAACTGTTTTTT

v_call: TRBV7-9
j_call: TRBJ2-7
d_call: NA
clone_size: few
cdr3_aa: CATNGPSYEQYF
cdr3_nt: TGTGCCACGAACGGTCCCTCCTACGAGCAGTACTTC

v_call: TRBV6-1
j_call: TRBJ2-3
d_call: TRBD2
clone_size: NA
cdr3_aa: CASSELAGSSTDTQYF
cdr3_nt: TGTGCCAGCAGTGAGTTAGCGGGGTCTAGCACAGATACGCAGTATTTT

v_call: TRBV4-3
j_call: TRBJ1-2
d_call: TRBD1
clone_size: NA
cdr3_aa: CASSQEGQGANTF
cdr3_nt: TGCGCCAGCAGCCAAGAGGGACAGGGGGCGAACACCTTC

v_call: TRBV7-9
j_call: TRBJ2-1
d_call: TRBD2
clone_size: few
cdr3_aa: CASSPLAGRYNEQFF
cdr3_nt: TGTGCCAGCAGTCCACTAGCGGGGCGCTACAATGAGCAGTTCTTC

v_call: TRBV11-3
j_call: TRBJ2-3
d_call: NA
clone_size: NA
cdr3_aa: CASSLGGLSTDTQYF
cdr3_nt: TGTGCCAGCAGCTTAGGGGGCCTTAGCACAGATACGCAGTATTTT

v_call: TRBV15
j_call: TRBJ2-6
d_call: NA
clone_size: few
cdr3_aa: CATSTSGANVLTF
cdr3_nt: TGTGCCACCAGCACATCTGGGGCCAACGTCCTGACTTTC

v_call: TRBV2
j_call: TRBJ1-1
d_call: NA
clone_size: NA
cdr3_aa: CASRNQFNTEAFF
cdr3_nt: TGTGCCAGCAGGAACCAGTTTAACACTGAAGCTTTCTTT

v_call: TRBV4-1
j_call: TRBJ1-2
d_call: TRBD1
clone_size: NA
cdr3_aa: CASSQARDRYYGYTF
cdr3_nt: TGCGCCAGCAGCCAAGCACGGGACAGATACTATGGCTACACCTTC

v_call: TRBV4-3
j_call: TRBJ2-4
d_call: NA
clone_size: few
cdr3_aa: CASSHRGSDIQYF
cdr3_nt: TGCGCCAGCAGCCATAGAGGGTCGGACATTCAGTACTTC

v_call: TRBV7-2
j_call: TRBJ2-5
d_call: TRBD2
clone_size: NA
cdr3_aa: CASSFGGGIQETQYF
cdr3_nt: TGTGCCAGCAGCTTCGGCGGGGGAATCCAAGAGACCCAGTACTTC

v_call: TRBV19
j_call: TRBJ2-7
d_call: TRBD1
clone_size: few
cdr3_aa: CASSKTGGGYEQYF
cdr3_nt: TGTGCCAGTAGTAAGACAGGGGGCGGTTACGAGCAGTACTTC

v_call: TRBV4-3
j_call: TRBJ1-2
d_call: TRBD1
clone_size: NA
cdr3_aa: CASSQDGGQGYYGYTF
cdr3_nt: TGCGCCAGCAGCCAAGATGGGGGACAGGGGTACTATGGCTACACCTTC

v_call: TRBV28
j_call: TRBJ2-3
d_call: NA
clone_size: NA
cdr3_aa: CASSLFPGRGTDTQYF
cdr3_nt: TGTGCCAGCAGTTTATTCCCCGGGAGAGGCACAGATACGCAGTATTTT

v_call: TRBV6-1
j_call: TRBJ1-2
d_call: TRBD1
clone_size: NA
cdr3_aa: CASSQGAGGYTF
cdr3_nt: TGTGCCAGCAGTCAGGGGGCGGGGGGCTACACCTTC

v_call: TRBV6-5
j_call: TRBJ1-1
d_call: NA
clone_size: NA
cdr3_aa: CASSYLGGNTGAFF
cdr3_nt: TGTGCCAGCAGTTACTTGGGGGGGAACACTGGAGCTTTCTTT

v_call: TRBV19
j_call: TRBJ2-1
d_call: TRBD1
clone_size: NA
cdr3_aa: CASSITGVDEQFF
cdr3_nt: TGTGCCAGTAGTATAACAGGGGTGGATGAGCAGTTCTTC

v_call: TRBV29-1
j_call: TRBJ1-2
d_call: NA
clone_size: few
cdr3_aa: CSGVTAGRGGYTF
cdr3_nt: TGCAGCGGCGTGACAGCGGGGAGAGGAGGCTACACCTTC

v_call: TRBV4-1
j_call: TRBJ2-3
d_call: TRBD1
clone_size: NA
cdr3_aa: CASSQDGTGSGTDTQYF
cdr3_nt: TGCGCCAGCAGCCAAGATGGGACAGGGTCAGGCACAGATACGCAGTATTTT

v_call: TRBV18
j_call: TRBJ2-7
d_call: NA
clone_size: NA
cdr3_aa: CASSPPSTGLEQYF
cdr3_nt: TGTGCCAGCTCACCCCCAAGTACAGGGCTGGAGCAGTACTTC

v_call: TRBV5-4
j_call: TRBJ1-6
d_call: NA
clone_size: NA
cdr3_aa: CASSLDSSPLHF
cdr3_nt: TGTGCCAGCAGCTTGGACAGTTCACCCCTCCACTTT